This T cell receptor (beta chain) came from a study of PD-1 blockade in classical Hodgkin lymphoma. General observations from the study: Reported findings placed baseline TCR diversity lower in newly diagnosed patients (compared with healthy donors).

Every patient had relapsed following autologous stem cell transplantation, and cohorts differed in brentuximab vedotin exposure. Progressive disease, partial response or complete response was each patient's best response. Some clones are missing from TCRdb's copy, which holds only in-frame ones; the method was immunoSEQ multiplex PCR. The table includes 30,000 or so clones, just over 70% detected once. J gave up 8 bases and V 10 bases, and 5 bases lay outside the gene matches. Germline V gives CDR1 WSHSY, CDR2 SAAADI. The CDR3 contains 11 residues. This clone was observed a handful of times. The antigen is not known.

The V call is TRBV10-2, the J call TRBJ2-3, with TRBD2 matching over 8 bases. Specimen: peripheral blood mononuclear cells (PBMCs), collected before the second cycle of nivolumab. This clonotype was sampled from a human donor with classical Hodgkin lymphoma. The CDR3 region is CATQRGSTQYF. Here the CDR3 DNA reads TGCGCCACCCAGCGGGGGTCTACGCAGTATTTT.